Listed here are 4 T cell receptor beta chains from one sample, sequenced in a study of blood T cells in healthy people across ages. A J-beta primer mix and a sample-barcoded 5' primer were used in a second PCR of about 7 to 12 cycles. TCRdb reanalysed the 5' RACE reads using MiXCR and keeps one entry per CDR3 protein. This sample has around 500,000 distinct CDR3 sequences, with less than 60% found just once. Specimen: blood. The receptors were sampled from an elderly man in good health.

The CDR3 is CASNSDKDYNSPLHF. Here the CDR3 DNA reads TGTGCCAGCAACTCAGACAAAGACTATAATTCACCCCTCCACTTT. The V call is TRBV9, the J call TRBJ1-6; no clear D. Deletions cut 6 bases from V and 3 bases from J, with 13 bases between. The CDR3 extends over 15 amino acids. Germline-derived CDR1 and CDR2 are SGDLS and YYNGEE.

This clonotype showed up many times. V and J are TRBV7-9 and TRBJ2-3, with TRBD2 identical over 12 bases. Germline-derived CDR1 and CDR2 are SEHNR and FQNEAQ (reference sequence). With 1 base clipped from V and 2 bases from J, the junction kept 4 bases outside the gene matches. This CDR3 has 17 residues. The CDR3 loop is CASSLGLAGVITDTQYF. As DNA, the CDR3 is TGTGCCAGCAGCTTAGGACTAGCGGGGGTGATCACAGATACGCAGTATTTT.

J is TRBJ2-3 and V is TRBV12-3 or TRBV12-4; 9 positions agree with TRBD2. Trimming removed 6 bases from V and 1 base from J; junction bases left unmatched: 5. The CDR3 spans 15 residues. The DNA for the CDR3 is TGTGCCAGCAGCCATCGGACTAGCGGCACAGATACGCAGTATTTT. This sequence encodes CASSHRTSGTDTQYF.

The sample holds many counts of this clonotype. The rearrangement joins TRBV6-6 to TRBJ2-1, with 11 bases identical to TRBD2. Germline V CDR1 and CDR2: MNHNY, SVGAGI (reference sequence). V shed 5 bases, J shed 4 bases, and the junction held 4 bases outside the gene matches. The CDR3 contains 15 residues. CDR3 bases: TGTGCCAGCAGTCTAGCGGGAGGAGGTTACAATGAGCAGTTCTTC. This codes for CASSLAGGGYNEQFF.